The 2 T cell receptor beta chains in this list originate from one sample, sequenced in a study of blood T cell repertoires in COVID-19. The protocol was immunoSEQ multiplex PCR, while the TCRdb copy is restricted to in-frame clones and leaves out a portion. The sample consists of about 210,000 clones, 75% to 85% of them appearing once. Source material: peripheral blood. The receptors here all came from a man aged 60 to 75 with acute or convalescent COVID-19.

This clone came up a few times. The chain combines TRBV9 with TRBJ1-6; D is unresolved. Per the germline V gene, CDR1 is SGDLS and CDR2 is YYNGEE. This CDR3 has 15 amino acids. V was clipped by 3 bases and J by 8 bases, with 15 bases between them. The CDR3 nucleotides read TGTGCCAGCAGCGCCGCAGTCCTCCCCTATTCACCCCTCCACTTT. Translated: CASSAAVLPYSPLHF. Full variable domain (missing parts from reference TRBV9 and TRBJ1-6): DSGVTQTPKHLITATGQRVTLRCSPRSGDLSVYWYQQSLDQGLQFLIQYYNGEERAKGNILERFSAQQFPDLHSELNLSSLELGDSALYFCASSAAVLPYSPLHFGNGTRLTVT.

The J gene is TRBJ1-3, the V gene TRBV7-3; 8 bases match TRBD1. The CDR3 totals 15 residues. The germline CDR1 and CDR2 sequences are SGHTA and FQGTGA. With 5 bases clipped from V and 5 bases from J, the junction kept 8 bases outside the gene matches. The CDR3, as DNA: TGTGCCAGCAGCCCAGGGGGCTCGACTAGAAACACCATATATTTT. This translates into CASSPGGSTRNTIYF.